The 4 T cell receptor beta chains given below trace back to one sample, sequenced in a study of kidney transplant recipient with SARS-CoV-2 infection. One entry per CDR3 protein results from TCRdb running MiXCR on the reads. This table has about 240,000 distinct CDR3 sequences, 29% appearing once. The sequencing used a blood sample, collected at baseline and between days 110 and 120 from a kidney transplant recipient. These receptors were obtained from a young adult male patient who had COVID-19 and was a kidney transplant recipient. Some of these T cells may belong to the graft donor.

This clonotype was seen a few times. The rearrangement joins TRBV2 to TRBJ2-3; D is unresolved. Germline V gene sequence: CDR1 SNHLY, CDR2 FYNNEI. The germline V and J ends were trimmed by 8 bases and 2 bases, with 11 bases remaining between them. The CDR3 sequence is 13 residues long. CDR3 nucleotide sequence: TGTGCCAGCTTGCGAGACAACACAGATACGCAGTATTTT. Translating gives CASLRDNTDTQYF.

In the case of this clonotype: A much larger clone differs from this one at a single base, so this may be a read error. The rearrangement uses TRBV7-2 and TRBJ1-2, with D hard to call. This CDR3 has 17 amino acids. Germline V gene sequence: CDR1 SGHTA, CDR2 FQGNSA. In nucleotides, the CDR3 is TGTGCCAGCAGCAGGCGCTCCAGAGACGGAAAGACCTATGGCTACATCTTC. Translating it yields CASSRRSRDGKTYGYIF.

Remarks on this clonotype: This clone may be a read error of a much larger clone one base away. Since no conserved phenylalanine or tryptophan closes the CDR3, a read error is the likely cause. The CDR3 DNA reads TGTGCCAGCAGTTTCTTAGGGACGAACGAGCAGTACCTC. Translated: CASSFLGTNEQYL. The rearrangement links TRBV27 to TRBJ2-7; D tentatively reads TRBD1 or TRBD2 (5 bases each). V was trimmed by 3 bases and J by 5 bases, leaving 11 bases between them. CDR3 length equals 13 residues. The germline CDR1 and CDR2 sequences are MNHEY and SMNVEV (reference sequence).

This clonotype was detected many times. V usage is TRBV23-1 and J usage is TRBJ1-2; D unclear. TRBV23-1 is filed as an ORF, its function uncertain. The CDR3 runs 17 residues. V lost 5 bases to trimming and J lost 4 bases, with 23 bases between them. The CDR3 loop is CASSVTTLRRKTYGYTF. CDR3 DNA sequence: TGCGCCAGCAGTGTCACTACGCTACGCAGAAAGACCTATGGCTACACCTTC.